This TCR beta chain was retrieved from a study of human T cells and chemical hapten exposure. About the research overall: Small volume differences among pooled libraries mainly caused per-sample TCR yield variation.

Specified time point: healthy volunteer bleed at 2 weeks. Total RNA came from unfractionated whole blood. The library tagged each cDNA molecule with unique molecular identifiers. TCRdb re-derived calls from the RACE reads in MiXCR, one entry per CDR3 protein. Of some 90,000 distinct CDR3 sequences in the sample, about 8.8% were seen once. The CDR3 has 15 residues. Trimming took 5 bases from V and 5 from J, leaving 19 bases between them. CDR1 MDHEN and CDR2 SYDVKM come from the germline V gene. The receptor was isolated from a female donor in good health. Some clones in this sample may be carry-over from other donors' samples. The sample comprised whole blood. This rearrangement joins TRBV28 to TRBJ2-7; possible D gene TRBD1, 6 bases. The CDR3 nucleotides are TGTGCCAGCAGTCCCAGGGGCCCGCGAGGGGACGAGCAGTACTTC. This sequence encodes CASSPRGPRGDEQYF.